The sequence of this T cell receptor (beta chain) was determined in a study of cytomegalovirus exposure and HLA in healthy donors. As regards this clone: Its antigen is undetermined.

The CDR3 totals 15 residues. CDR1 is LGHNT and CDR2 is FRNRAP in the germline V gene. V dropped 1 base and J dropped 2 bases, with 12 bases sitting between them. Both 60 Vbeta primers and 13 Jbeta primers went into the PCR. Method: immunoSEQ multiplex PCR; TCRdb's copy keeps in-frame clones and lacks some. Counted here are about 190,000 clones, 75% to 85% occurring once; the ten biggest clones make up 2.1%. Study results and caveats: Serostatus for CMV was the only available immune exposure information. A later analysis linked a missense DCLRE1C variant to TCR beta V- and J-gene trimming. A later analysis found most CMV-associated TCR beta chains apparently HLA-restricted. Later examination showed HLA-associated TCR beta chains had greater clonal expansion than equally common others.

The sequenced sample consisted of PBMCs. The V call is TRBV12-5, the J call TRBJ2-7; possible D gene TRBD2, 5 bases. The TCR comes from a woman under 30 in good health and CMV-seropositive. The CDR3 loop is CASGLDLREPYEQYF. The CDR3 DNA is TGTGCTAGTGGTTTGGACCTGAGGGAGCCCTACGAGCAGTACTTC.